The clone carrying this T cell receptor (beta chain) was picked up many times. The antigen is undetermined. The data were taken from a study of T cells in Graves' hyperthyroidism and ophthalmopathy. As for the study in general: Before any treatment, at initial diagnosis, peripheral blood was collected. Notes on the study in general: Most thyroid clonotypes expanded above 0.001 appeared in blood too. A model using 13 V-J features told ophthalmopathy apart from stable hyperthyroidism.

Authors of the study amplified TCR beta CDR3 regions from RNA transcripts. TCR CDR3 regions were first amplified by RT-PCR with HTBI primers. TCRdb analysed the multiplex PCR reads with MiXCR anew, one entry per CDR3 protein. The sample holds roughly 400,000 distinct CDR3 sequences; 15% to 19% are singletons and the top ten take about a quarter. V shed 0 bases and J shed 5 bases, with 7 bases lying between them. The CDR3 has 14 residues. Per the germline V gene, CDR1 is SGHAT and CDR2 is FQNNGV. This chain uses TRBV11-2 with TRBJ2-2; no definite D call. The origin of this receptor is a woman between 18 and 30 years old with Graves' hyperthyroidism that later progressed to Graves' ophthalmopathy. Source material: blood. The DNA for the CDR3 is TGTGCCAGCAGCTTAGAGGTCCGGACCGGGGAGCTGTTTTTT. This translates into CASSLEVRTGELFF.